Sequencing of this T cell receptor beta chain was carried out in a study of CD8 T cells in Susac syndrome. The multiple sclerosis control group consisted of treatment-naive patients whose relapsing-remitting disease, which was either stable or active, fulfilled revised McDonald criteria. An amount of RNA that ranged from 0.5 to 1 ug was reverse transcribed with random hexamers. immunoSEQ multiplex PCR amplified TCR beta CDR3 across 54 Vbeta, 13 Jbeta. From the immunoSEQ multiplex PCR reads, TCRdb called clonotypes with MiXCR, one entry per CDR3 protein. The sample has fewer than 150,000 distinct CDR3 sequences; 85% to 95% are singletons. The CDR3 is made up of 15 amino acids. CDR1 is LNHDA and CDR2 is SQIVND in the germline V gene (reference sequence). With 5 bases clipped from V and 5 bases from J, the junction kept 6 bases outside the gene matches.

This receptor was obtained from a human donor with multiple sclerosis. The chain uses TRBV19 and TRBJ1-6, with 7 bases that match TRBD1. Sample: CD4+ T cells from PBMCs. As DNA, the CDR3 is TGTGCCAGTAGTTCGCGGGACAGTCATAATTCACCCCTCCACTTT. Translation gives CASSSRDSHNSPLHF.